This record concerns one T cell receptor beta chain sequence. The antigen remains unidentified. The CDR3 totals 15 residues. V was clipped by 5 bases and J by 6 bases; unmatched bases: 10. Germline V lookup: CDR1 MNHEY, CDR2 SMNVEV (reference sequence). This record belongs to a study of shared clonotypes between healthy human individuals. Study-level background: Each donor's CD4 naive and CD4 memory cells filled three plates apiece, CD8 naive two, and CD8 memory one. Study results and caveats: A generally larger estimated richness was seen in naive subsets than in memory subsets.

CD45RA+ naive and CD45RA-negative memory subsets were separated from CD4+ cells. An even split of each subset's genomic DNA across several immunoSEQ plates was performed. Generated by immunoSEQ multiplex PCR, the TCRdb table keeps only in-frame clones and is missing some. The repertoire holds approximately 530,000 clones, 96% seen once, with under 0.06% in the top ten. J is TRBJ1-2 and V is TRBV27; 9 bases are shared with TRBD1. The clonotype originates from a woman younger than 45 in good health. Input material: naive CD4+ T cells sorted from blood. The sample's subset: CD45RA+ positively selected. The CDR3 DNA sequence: TGTGCCAGCAGTCCGAAATTCCGGGACAGGGATGGCTACACCTTC. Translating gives CASSPKFRDRDGYTF.